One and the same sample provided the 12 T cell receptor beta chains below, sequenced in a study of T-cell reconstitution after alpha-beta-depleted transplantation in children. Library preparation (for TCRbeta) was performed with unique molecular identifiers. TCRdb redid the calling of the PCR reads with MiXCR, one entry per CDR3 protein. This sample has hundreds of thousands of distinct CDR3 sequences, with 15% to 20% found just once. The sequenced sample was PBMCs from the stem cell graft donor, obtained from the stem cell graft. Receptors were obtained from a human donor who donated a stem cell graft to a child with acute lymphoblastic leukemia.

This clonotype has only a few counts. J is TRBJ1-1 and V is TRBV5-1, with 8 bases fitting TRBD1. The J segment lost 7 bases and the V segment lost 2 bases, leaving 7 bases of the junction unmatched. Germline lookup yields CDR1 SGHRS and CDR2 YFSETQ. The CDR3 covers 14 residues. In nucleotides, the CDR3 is TGCGCCAGCAGCTTAAGACAGGGGCTTCTTGAAGCTTTCTTT. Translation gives CASSLRQGLLEAFF.

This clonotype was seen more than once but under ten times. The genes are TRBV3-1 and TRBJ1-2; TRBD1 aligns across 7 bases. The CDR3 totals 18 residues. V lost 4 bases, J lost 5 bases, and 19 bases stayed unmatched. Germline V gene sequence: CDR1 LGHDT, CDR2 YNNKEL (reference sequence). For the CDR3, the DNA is TGTGCCAGCAGCCCGGGGCCCGGGGACAGCCGGACCCCATATGGCTACACCTTC. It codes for CASSPGPGDSRTPYGYTF.

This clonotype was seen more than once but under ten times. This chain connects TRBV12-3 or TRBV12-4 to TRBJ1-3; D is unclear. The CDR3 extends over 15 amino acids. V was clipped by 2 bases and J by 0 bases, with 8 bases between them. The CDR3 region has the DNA TGTGCCAGCAGTTTAATTCGGAACTCTGGAAACACCATATATTTT. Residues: CASSLIRNSGNTIYF.

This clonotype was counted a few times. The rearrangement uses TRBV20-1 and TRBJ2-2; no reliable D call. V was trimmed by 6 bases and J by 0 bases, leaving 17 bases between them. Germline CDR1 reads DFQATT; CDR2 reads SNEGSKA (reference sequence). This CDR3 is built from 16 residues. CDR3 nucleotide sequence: TGCAGTGCCGACTTATTGAGCGCCGCGAACACCGGGGAGCTGTTTTTT. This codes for CSADLLSAANTGELFF.

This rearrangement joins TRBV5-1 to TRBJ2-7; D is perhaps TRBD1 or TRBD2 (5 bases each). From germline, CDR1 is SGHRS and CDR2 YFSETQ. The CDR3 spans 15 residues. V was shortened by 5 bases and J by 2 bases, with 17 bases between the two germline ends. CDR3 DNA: TGCGCCAGCAGGAAGGGGACGTCGGATACCTACGAGCAGTACTTC. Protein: CASRKGTSDTYEQYF.

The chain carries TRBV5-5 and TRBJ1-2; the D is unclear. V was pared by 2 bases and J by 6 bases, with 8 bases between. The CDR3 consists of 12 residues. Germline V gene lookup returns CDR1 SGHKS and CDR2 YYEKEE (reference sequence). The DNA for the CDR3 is TGTGCCAGCAGCTTCCGAGGGAATGGCTACACCTTC. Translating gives CASSFRGNGYTF.

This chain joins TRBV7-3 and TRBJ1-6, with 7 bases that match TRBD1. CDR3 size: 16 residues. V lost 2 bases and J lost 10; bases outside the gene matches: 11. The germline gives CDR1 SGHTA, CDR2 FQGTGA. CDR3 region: CASSLSSGGYGSPLHF. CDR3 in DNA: TGTGCCAGCAGCTTATCTTCAGGGGGATATGGGTCACCCCTCCACTTT.

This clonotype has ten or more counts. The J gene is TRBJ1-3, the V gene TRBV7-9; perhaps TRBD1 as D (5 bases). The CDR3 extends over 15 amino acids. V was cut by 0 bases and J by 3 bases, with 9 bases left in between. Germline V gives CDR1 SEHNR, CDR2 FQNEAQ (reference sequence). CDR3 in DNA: TGTGCCAGCAGCTTAGCGTTAGGGGATGGAAACACCATATATTTT. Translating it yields CASSLALGDGNTIYF.

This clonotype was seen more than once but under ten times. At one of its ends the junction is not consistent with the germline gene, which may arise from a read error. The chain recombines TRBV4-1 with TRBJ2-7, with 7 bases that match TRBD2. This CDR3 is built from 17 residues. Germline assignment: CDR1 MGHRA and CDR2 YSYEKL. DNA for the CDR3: TGCGCCAGCAGCCAAGATGTTCTCAGCGGGATTTCCTCCGAGCAGTACTTC. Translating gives CASSQDVLSGISSEQYF.

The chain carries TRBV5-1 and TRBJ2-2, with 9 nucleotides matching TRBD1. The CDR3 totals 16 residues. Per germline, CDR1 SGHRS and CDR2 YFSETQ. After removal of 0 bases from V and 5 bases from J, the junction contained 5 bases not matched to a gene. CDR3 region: CASSLDVGTGTGELFF. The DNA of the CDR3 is TGCGCCAGCAGCTTGGACGTCGGGACAGGGACCGGGGAGCTGTTTTTT.

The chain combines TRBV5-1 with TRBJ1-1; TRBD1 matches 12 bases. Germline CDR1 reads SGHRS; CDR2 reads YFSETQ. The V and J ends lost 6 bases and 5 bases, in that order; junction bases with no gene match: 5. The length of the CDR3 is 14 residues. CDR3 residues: CASIRDRGPTEAFF. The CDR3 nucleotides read TGCGCCAGCATTAGGGACAGGGGGCCTACTGAAGCTTTCTTT.

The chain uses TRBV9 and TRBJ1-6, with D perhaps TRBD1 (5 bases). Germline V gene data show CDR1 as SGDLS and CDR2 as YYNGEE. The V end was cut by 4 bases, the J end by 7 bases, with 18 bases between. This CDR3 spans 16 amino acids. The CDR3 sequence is CASSLRTNLVNSPLHF. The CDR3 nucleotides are TGTGCCAGCAGCCTCCGGACAAATCTCGTCAATTCACCCCTCCACTTT.